These 20 T cell receptor beta chains share one sample of origin, sequenced in a study of CD8 T cell repertoires and HIV-1 epitope variants. These receptors' targets are unknown. TCRdb keeps only in-frame clones here, not all; method: immunoSEQ multiplex PCR. The sample yields a few thousand clones, just under 65% seen once. Sequencing input: cultured CD8+ T cells derived from PBMCs. These receptors all stem from a male donor with HIV.

V usage is TRBV2 and J usage is TRBJ1-1; TRBD1 might be the D (5 bases). The CDR3 runs 15 residues. CDR1 is SNHLY, CDR2 FYNNEI, per germline. V lost 1 base, J lost 5 bases, and 14 bases lay in between. The CDR3: CASSEGQGRETEAFF. CDR3 sequence (DNA): TGTGCCAGCAGTGAAGGGCAGGGAAGGGAGACTGAAGCTTTCTTT.

This clone showed up just a few times. The chain couples TRBV25-1 to TRBJ2-1; D is possibly TRBD2 (6 bases). This CDR3 is built from 16 residues. V was trimmed by 3 bases and J by 0 bases, leaving 12 bases between them. Germline V CDR1 and CDR2: MGHDK, SYGVNS. The CDR3 is CASSDSGVSSYNEQFF. CDR3 in DNA: TGTGCCAGCAGTGATTCGGGGGTCAGCTCCTACAATGAGCAGTTCTTC.

The CDR3 bases are TGTGCCAGCAGCCCATCAAGTTTGGGTATCTCGGCTAACTATGGCTACACCTTC. This translates into CASSPSSLGISANYGYTF. The rearrangement joins TRBV7-8 to TRBJ1-2; no clear D gene. V gave up 5 bases and J gave up 0 bases, with 22 bases separating them. The CDR3 is made up of 18 amino acids. Germline CDR1 and CDR2: SGHVS and FQNEAQ. The full variable domain, completed using reference TRBV7-8 and TRBJ1-2, is GAGVSQSPRYKVAKRGQDVALRCDPISGHVSLFWYQQALGQGPEFLTYFQNEAQLDKSGLPSDRFFAERPEGSVSTLKIQRTQQEDSAVYLCASSPSSLGISANYGYTFGSGTRLTVV.

V and J are TRBV28 and TRBJ1-2; D ambiguous. Trimming took 4 bases from V and 1 from J, leaving 10 bases between them. The CDR3 is 14 amino acids. The V gene's germline CDR1 is MDHEN and CDR2 SYDVKM. Written as DNA, the CDR3 is TGTGCCAGCAGTTCTCCGGACCTTAACTATGGCTACACCTTC. It codes for CASSSPDLNYGYTF.

The chain recombines TRBV6-1 with TRBJ1-1, with D possibly being TRBD1 (6 bases). In germline, CDR1 is MNHNS, CDR2 SASEGT. CDR3 length: 14 amino acids. Trimming left V 5 bases short and J 7 bases short, with 17 bases between. CDR3 protein: CASSSQGPGDEAFF. The CDR3 nucleotides read TGTGCCAGCAGTTCCCAGGGGCCCGGAGATGAAGCTTTCTTT.

This rearrangement joins TRBV27 to TRBJ2-7; 7 bases are a match to TRBD1. The CDR3 totals 16 residues. The germline CDR1 and CDR2 sequences are MNHEY and SMNVEV (reference sequence). V dropped 5 bases and J dropped 0; count of bases not matched to a gene: 10. The CDR3 sequence: CASSTKTGPDSYEQYF. DNA for the CDR3: TGTGCCAGCAGTACGAAGACAGGGCCGGACTCCTACGAGCAGTACTTC.

The sample holds one count of this clone. The rearrangement links TRBV7-8 to TRBJ1-1, with D unclear. The CDR3 is 13 residues long. V dropped 5 bases and J dropped 4 bases, with 11 bases sitting between them. Germline V CDR1 and CDR2: SGHVS, FQNEAQ. CDR3 in DNA: TGTGCCAGCAGCGCAACACAAAGCACTGAAGCTTTCTTT. Its translation: CASSATQSTEAFF.

This clone was seen a few times. The chain carries TRBV7-2 and TRBJ2-7; 7 nucleotides align to TRBD1. This CDR3 comprises 14 residues. Looked up from germline, CDR1 is SGHTA and CDR2 is FQGNSA. V trimming: 5 bases; J trimming: 2 bases; junction bases outside the gene matches: 6. CDR3 sequence: CASSPGTATYEQYF. CDR3 nucleotide sequence: TGTGCCAGCAGCCCCGGGACAGCTACCTACGAGCAGTACTTC.

In this sample, this clone turned up a few times. The chain links TRBV2 to TRBJ1-2, with 8 bases identical to TRBD1. CDR1 SNHLY and CDR2 FYNNEI come from the germline V gene. The CDR3 consists of 14 residues. V was pared by 6 bases and J by 8 bases, with 11 bases of the junction left unmatched. CDR3 in DNA: TGTGCCAGCAGCCTAGGACAGGGACTGTTGGGCTACACCTTC. As protein: CASSLGQGLLGYTF.

V gene TRBV28 combines with J gene TRBJ1-6; 9 bases align to TRBD1. There are 13 residues in the CDR3. Germline-derived CDR1 and CDR2 are MDHEN and SYDVKM. V trimming: 5 bases; J trimming: 13 bases; junction bases outside the gene matches: 6. DNA of the CDR3: TGTGCCAGCAGTACAGGACAGGGGTTCCCCCTCCACTTT. The encoded protein is CASSTGQGFPLHF.

The V gene is TRBV9, the J gene TRBJ1-2; D unresolved. The V gene lost 0 bases and the J gene lost 3 bases, with 9 bases spanning the gap. From germline, CDR1 is SGDLS and CDR2 YYNGEE. The CDR3 spans 14 residues. This chain's CDR3 is CASSVAALDYGYTF. The CDR3 coding sequence is TGTGCCAGCAGCGTAGCTGCTCTAGACTATGGCTACACCTTC.

This chain connects TRBV4-3 to TRBJ2-7; D could derive from TRBD1 or TRBD2 (5 bases each). Trimming pared 0 bases from V and 2 bases from J, leaving 11 bases between. Germline CDR1 reads LGHNA; CDR2 reads YSLEER. The CDR3 runs 15 residues. CDR3 loop: CASSQDFRGPYEQYF. The CDR3 nucleotides read TGCGCCAGCAGCCAAGATTTTAGGGGACCCTACGAGCAGTACTTC.

The V gene is TRBV5-8, the J gene TRBJ1-2, with D hard to call. The germline CDR1 and CDR2 sequences are SGHTS and YDEGEE. This CDR3 region has 12 residues. V gave up 1 base and J gave up 8 bases, with 9 bases separating them. CDR3 in DNA: TGTGCCAGCAGCTTGCGGGCGGGGGGCTACACCTTC. Translating gives CASSLRAGGYTF.

The V gene is TRBV9, the J gene TRBJ1-1; D gene ambiguous. Trimming removed 4 bases from V and 4 bases from J, with 17 bases in between. Germline V gene sequence: CDR1 SGDLS, CDR2 YYNGEE. The CDR3 is 15 residues long. CDR3 residues: CASSPQIRVSTEAFF. The DNA for the CDR3 is TGTGCCAGCAGCCCCCAAATCCGGGTTAGCACTGAAGCTTTCTTT.

The gene calls are TRBV10-3 and TRBJ2-1; the match to TRBD1 covers 10 bases. V lost 2 bases and J lost 7; bases outside the gene matches: 5. The CDR3 is 15 residues long. Germline values: CDR1 ENHRY, CDR2 SYGVKD. In nucleotides, the CDR3 is TGTGCCATCAGTGAGCGAGGGACAGGGGTGAATGAGCAGTTCTTC. Protein product: CAISERGTGVNEQFF.

V gene TRBV9 combines with J gene TRBJ2-1; possible D gene TRBD1, 5 bases. The CDR3 has 13 residues. CDR1 is SGDLS and CDR2 is YYNGEE in the germline V gene. V lost 0 bases, J lost 6 bases, and 7 bases lay in between. Here the CDR3 DNA reads TGTGCCAGCAGCGTAGGACAGAGCAATGAGCAGTTCTTC. This encodes CASSVGQSNEQFF.

This chain links TRBV6-5 with TRBJ1-1, with 9 bases lining up with TRBD1. CDR1 is MNHEY and CDR2 is SVGAGI in the germline V gene. The CDR3 loop spans 13 amino acids. Germline trimming cut 4 bases from V and 4 bases from J; bases unmatched to any gene: 1. The CDR3 here is CASSWDRATEAFF. The CDR3, as DNA: TGTGCCAGCAGTTGGGACAGGGCCACTGAAGCTTTCTTT.

This chain links TRBV11-1 with TRBJ2-5; the D is unclear. Trimming removed 7 bases from V and 0 bases from J, with 15 bases in between. This CDR3 spans 15 amino acids. Germline V gene sequence: CDR1 SGHAT, CDR2 FQDESV (reference sequence). The CDR3 DNA reads as TGTGCCAGCACGCCTTTTTTGAGCAACCAAGAGACCCAGTACTTC. Its protein is CASTPFLSNQETQYF.

The chain employs TRBV27 and TRBJ2-7; TRBD1 might be the D (6 bases). The CDR3 covers 15 residues. Germline CDR1 and CDR2: MNHEY and SMNVEV (reference sequence). Trimming took off 5 bases at V and 4 bases at J, with 18 bases between the two ends. DNA for the CDR3: TGTGCCAGCAGTCCCTCTGGGGGCCTATGGTACGAGCAGTACTTC. It codes for CASSPSGGLWYEQYF.

The rearrangement joins TRBV27 to TRBJ2-5, with 11 bases matching TRBD2. TRBJ2-7 matches the DNA end more closely, so the J call is doubtful. Germline CDR1 and CDR2: MNHEY and SMNVEV (reference sequence). The CDR3 is 15 residues long. The CDR3 nucleotides read TGTGCCAGCAGTTTATACCTAGCGGGGGGCTACGAGCAGTACTTC. It translates to CASSLYLAGGYEQYF.